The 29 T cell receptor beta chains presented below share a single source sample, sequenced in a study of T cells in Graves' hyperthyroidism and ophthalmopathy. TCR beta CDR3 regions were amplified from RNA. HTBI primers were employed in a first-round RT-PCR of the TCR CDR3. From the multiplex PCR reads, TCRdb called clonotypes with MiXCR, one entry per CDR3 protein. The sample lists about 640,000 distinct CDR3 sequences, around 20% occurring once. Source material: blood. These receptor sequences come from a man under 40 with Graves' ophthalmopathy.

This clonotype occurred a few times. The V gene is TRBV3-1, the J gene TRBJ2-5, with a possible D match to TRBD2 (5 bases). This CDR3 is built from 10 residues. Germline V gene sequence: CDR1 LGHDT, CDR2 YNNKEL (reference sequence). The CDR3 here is CERPGETQYF. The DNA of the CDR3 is TGTGAGAGGCCGGGGGAGACCCAGTACTTC.

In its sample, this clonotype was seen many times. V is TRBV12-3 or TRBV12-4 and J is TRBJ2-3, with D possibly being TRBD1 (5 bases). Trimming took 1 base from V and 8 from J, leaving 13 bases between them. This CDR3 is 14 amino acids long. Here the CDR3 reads CASSLGAGSRTQYF. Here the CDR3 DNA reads TGTGCCAGCAGTTTAGGAGCAGGGTCTCGTACGCAGTATTTT.

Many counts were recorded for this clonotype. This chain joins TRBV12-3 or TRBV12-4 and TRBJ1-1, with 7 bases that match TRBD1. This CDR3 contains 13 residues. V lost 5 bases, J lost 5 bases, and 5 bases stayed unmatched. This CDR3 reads CASSVQQGTEAFF. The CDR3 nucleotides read TGTGCCAGCAGTGTTCAACAGGGGACTGAAGCTTTCTTT.

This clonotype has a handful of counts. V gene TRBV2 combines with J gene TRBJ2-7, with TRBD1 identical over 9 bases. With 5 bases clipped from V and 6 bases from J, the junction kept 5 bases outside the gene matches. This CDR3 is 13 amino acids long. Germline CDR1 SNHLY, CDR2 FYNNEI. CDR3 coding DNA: TGTGCCAGCAGTCCGGGACAGGGAGCCGAGCAGTACTTC. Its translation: CASSPGQGAEQYF.

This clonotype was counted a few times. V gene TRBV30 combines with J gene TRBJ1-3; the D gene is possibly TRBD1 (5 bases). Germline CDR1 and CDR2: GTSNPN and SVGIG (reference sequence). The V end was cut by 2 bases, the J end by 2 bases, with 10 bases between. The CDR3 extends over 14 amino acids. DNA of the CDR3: TGTGCCTGGAGTACTCCGGGACCTGGAAACACCATATATTTT. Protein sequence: CAWSTPGPGNTIYF. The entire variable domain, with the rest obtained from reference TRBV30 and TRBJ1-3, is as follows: SQTIHQWPATLVQPVGSPLSLECTVEGTSNPNLYWYRQAAGRGLQLLFYSVGIGQISSEVPQNLSASRPQDRQFILSSKKLLLSDSGFYLCAWSTPGPGNTIYFGEGSWLTVV.

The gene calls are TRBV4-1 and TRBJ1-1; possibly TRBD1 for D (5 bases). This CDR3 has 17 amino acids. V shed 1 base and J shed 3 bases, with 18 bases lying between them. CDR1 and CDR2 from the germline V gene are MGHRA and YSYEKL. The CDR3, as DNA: TGCGCCAGCAGCCAAGTCGCTCCGGGGGAAGTGGACACTGAAGCTTTCTTT. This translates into CASSQVAPGEVDTEAFF.

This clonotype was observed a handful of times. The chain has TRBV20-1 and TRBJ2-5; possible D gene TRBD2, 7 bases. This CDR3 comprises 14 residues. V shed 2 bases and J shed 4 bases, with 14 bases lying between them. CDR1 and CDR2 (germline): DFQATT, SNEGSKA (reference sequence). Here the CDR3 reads CSARMTRGGETQYF. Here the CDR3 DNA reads TGCAGTGCTAGAATGACTAGGGGGGGAGAGACCCAGTACTTC.

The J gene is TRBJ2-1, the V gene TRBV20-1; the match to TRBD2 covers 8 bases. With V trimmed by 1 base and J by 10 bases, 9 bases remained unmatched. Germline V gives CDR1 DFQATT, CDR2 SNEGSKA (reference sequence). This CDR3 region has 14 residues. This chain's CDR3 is CSARVGLARVEQFF. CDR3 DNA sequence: TGCAGTGCTAGAGTCGGACTAGCCCGAGTAGAGCAGTTCTTC.

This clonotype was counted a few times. The CDR3 nucleotides are TGTGCCAGTAGTATAGATTGGAGGCAGCCCCAGCATTTT. It translates to CASSIDWRQPQHF. The chain recombines TRBV19 with TRBJ1-5; D is unresolved. The germline V gene has CDR1 LNHDA and CDR2 SQIVND (reference sequence). This CDR3 has 13 amino acids. V dropped 0 bases and J dropped 7 bases, with 7 bases sitting between them.

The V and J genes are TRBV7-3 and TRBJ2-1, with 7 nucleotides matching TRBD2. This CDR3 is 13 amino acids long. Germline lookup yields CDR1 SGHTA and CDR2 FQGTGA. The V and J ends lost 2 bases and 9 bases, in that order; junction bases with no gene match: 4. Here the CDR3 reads CASSLDLAGEQFF. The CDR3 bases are TGTGCCAGCAGCTTAGATTTAGCGGGTGAGCAGTTCTTC. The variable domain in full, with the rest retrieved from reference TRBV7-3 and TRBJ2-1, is GAGVSQTPSNKVTEKGKYVELRCDPISGHTALYWYRQSLGQGPEFLIYFQGTGAADDSGLPNDRFFAVRPEGSVSTLKIQRTERGDSAVYLCASSLDLAGEQFFGPGTRLTVL.

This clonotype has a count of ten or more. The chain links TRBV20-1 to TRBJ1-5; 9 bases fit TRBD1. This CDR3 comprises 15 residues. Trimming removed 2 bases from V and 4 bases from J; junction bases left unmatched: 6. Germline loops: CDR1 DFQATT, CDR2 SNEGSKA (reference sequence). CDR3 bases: TGCAGTGCTAGATACCAGGGACAGGGAAATCAGCCCCAGCATTTT. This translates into CSARYQGQGNQPQHF.

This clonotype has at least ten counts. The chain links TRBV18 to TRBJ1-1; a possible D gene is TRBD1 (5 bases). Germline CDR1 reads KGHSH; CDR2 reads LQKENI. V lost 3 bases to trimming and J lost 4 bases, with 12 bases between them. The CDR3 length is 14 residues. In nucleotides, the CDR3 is TGTGCCAGCTCACCTGAGGGGTCGGGCACTGAAGCTTTCTTT. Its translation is CASSPEGSGTEAFF.

The CDR3 reads CASSLGQGKNIQYF. The CDR3 coding sequence is TGCGCCAGCAGCTTGGGGCAGGGGAAAAACATTCAGTACTTC. This chain connects TRBV5-1 to TRBJ2-4; TRBD1 is a possible D gene (6 bases). The CDR3 runs to 14 residues. The V and J ends lost 0 bases and 4 bases respectively, with 8 bases between them. Looked up from germline, CDR1 is SGHRS and CDR2 is YFSETQ.

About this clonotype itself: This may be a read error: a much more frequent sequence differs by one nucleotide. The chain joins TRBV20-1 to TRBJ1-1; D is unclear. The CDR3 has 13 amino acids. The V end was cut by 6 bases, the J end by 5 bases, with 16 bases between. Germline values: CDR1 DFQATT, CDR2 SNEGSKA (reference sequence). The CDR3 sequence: CSALDSLGTEAFF. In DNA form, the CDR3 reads TGCAGTGCACTTGACTCGCTTGGAACTGAAGCTTTCTTT.

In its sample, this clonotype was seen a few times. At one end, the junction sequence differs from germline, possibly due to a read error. CDR3 in amino acids: CANSLVDTGELFF. DNA for the CDR3: TGTGCCAACAGCTTAGTCGACACCGGGGAGCTGTTTTTT. The chain joins TRBV7-2 to TRBJ2-2; D unresolved. CDR1 SGHTA and CDR2 FQGNSA come from the germline V gene. This CDR3 has 13 amino acids.

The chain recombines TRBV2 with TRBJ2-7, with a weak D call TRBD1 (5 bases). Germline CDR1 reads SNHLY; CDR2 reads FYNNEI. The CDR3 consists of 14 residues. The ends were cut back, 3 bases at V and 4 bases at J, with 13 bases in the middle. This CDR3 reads CASSDNDSGYEQYF. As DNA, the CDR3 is TGTGCCAGCAGTGATAACGACAGTGGATACGAGCAGTACTTC.

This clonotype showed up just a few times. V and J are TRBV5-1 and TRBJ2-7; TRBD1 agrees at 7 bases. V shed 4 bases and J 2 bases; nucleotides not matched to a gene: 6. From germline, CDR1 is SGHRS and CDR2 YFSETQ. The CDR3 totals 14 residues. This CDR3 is CASSRTGVPYEQYF. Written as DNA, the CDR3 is TGCGCCAGCAGCCGTACAGGGGTACCCTACGAGCAGTACTTC.

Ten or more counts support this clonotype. CDR3 region: CASSAEDSGNQPQHF. The CDR3 DNA is TGTGCCAGCAGTGCAGAGGACAGCGGCAATCAGCCCCAGCATTTT. The V call is TRBV2, the J call TRBJ1-5, with D tentatively TRBD1 (6 bases). This CDR3 has 15 residues. Germline V gene sequence: CDR1 SNHLY, CDR2 FYNNEI. V was pared by 4 bases and J by 2 bases, with 12 bases between.

CDR3 nucleotides: TGTGCCAGCAGTTACCGACAGAGCAATCAGCCCCAGCATTTT. Residues: CASSYRQSNQPQHF. This sequence joins TRBV6-5 and TRBJ1-5, with D possibly TRBD1 on 5 matching bases. Deletions cut 2 bases from V and 1 base from J, with 6 bases between. The CDR3 loop spans 14 amino acids. Germline V CDR1 and CDR2: MNHEY, SVGAGI.

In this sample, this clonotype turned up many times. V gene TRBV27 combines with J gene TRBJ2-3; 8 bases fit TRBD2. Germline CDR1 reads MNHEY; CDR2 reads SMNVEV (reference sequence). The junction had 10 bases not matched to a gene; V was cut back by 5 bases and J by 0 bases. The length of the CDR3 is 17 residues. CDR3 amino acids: CASSRMAGGLSTDTQYF. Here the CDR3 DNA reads TGTGCCAGCAGTAGGATGGCGGGGGGACTAAGCACAGATACGCAGTATTTT.

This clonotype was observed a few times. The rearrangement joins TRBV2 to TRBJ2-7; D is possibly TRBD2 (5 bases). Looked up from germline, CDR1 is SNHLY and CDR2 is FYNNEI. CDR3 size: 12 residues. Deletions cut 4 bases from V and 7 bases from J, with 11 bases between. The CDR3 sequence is CASSGGPGEQYF. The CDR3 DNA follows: TGTGCCAGCAGTGGAGGACCGGGGGAGCAGTACTTC.

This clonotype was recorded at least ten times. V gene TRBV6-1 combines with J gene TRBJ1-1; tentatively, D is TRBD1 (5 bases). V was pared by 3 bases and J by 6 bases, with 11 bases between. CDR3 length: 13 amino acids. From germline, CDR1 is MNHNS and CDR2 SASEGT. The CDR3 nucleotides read TGTGCCAGCAGTGATCCAGGGAAGGCTGAAGCTTTCTTT. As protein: CASSDPGKAEAFF.

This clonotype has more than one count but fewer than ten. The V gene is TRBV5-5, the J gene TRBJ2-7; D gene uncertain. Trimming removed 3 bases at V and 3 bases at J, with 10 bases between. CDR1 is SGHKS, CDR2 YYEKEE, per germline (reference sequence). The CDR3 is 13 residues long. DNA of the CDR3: TGTGCCAGCAGCTCAACGACTTACTACGAGCAGTACTTC. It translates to CASSSTTYYEQYF.

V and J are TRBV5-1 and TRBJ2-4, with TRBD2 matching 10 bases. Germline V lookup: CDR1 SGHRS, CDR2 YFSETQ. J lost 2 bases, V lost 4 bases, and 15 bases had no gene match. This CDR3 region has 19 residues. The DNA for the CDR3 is TGCGCCAGCAGCACTGGACTAGCGGCTAATCCCTCTTCCAAAAACATTCAGTACTTC. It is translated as CASSTGLAANPSSKNIQYF.

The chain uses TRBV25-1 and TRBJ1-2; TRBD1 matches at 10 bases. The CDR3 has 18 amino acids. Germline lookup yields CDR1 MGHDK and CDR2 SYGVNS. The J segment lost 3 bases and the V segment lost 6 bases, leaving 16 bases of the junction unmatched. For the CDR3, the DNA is TGTGCCAGCAGCCCGAGCGGAGACAGGGGGCGACTGGACTATGGCTACACCTTC. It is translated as CASSPSGDRGRLDYGYTF.

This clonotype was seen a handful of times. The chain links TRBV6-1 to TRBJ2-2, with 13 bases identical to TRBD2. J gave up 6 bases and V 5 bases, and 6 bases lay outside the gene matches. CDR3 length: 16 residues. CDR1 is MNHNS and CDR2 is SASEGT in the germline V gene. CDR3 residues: CASSRTSGSLAGELFF. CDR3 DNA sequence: TGTGCCAGCAGTCGGACTAGCGGGAGTTTGGCCGGGGAGCTGTTTTTT.

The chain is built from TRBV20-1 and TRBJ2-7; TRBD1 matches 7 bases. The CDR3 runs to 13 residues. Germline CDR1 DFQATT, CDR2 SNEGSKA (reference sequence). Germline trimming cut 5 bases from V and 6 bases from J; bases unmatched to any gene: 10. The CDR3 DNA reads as TGCAGTGCTCCCCGGACAGGCACGGGCGAGCAGTACTTC. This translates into CSAPRTGTGEQYF.

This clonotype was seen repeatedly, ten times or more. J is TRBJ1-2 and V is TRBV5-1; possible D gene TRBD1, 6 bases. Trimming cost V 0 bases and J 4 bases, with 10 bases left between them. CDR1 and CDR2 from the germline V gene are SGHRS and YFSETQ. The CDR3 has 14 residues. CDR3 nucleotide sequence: TGCGCCAGCAGCTTGGCCGGGGGCGGCTATGGCTACACCTTC. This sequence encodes CASSLAGGGYGYTF.

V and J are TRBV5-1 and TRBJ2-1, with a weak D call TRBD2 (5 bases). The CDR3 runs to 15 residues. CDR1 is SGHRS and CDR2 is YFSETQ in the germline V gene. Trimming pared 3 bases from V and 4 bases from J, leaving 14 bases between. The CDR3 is CASSSPGRGYNEQFF. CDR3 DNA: TGCGCCAGCAGCTCCCCTGGGCGAGGGTACAATGAGCAGTTCTTC.